The clone carrying this T cell receptor beta chain was seen at least ten times. These data originate in a study of read filtering for tumor transcriptome and immune sequencing. In the study overall: By R-ISS, stages I, II and III held approximately 8, 16 and 7 patients. IR-seq gave about 3.5 to 10.27 million TCR reads per sample; RNA-seq gave roughly 80 to 1,300.

This library used about 400 ng RNA and molecular barcoded adaptors spanning alpha/delta and beta/gamma chains. TCRdb fed the reads into MiXCR, producing one record per CDR3 protein. The table includes more than 100,000 distinct CDR3 sequences, approximately 13% detected once. V lost 0 bases and J lost 0, with 5 bases in between. The CDR3 spans 15 residues. Germline assignment: CDR1 SNHLY and CDR2 FYNNEI. This TCR derives from a donor at least 40 years old with multiple myeloma. Input material: a population of CD138-negative cells sorted from bone marrow. V is TRBV2 and J is TRBJ2-2; D remains ambiguous. The CDR3: CASSEARANTGELFF. CDR3 in DNA: TGTGCCAGCAGTGAAGCGCGCGCGAACACCGGGGAGCTGTTTTTT.